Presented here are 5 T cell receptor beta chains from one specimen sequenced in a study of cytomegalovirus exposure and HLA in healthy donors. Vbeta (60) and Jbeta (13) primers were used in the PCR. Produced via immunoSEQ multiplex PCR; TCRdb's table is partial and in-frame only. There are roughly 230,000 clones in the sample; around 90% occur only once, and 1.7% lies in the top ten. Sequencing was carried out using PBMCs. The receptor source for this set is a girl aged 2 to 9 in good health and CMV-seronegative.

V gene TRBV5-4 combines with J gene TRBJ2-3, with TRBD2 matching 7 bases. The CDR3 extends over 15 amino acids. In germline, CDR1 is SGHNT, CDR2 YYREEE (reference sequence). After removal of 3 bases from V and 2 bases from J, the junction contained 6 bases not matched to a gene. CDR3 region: CASSSTSALTDTQYF. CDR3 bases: TGTGCCAGCAGCTCCACTAGCGCCCTCACAGATACGCAGTATTTT.

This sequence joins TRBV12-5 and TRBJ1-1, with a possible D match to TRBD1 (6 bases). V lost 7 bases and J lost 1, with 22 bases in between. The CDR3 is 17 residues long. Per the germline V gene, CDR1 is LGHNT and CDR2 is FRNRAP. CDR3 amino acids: CASALTARGPENTEAFF. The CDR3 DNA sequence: TGTGCTAGTGCCCTCACGGCCAGGGGACCCGAGAACACTGAAGCTTTCTTT.

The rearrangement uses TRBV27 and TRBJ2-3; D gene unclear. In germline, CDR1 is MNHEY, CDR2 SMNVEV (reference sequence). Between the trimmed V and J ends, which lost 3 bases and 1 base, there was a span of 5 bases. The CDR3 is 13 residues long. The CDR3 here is CASSFSRTDTQYF. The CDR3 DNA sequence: TGTGCCAGCAGTTTCAGTCGCACAGATACGCAGTATTTT.

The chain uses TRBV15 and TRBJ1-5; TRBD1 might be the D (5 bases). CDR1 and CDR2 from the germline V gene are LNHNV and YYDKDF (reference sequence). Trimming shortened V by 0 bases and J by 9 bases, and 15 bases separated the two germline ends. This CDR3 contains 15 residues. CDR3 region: CATSRDVTVGRPQHF. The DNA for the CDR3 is TGTGCCACCAGCAGAGATGTGACAGTCGGTCGGCCCCAGCATTTT.

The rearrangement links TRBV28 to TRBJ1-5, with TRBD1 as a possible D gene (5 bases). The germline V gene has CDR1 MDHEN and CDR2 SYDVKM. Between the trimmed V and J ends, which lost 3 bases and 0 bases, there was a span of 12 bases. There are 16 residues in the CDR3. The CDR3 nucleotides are TGTGCCAGCAGTTTCGACAGAGATTATAGCAATCAGCCCCAGCATTTT. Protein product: CASSFDRDYSNQPQHF.